This T cell receptor beta chain was recovered during a study of CD8+ T cells in alopecia areata. Study information: A regimen of oral tofacitinib, 5 to 10 mg twice daily, was given to treated patients.

This clone was detected only once. Treatment specified: oral pan-JAK inhibitor, 5-10 mg twice daily. Following RNA extraction, reverse transcription yielded cDNA that acted as the sequencing template. The assay was immunoSEQ multiplex PCR, and TCRdb's table has in-frame clones only and misses some. This sample has about 76,000 clones; roughly 66% occur once, and the top ten carry around 24%. The V segment lost 3 bases and the J segment 3 bases; nucleotides outside the gene matches: 8. The CDR3 length is 15 residues. The germline CDR1 and CDR2 sequences are SGDLS and YYNGEE. This sequence originates from a human donor with alopecia areata. The sample consisted of CD8+ T cells sorted from blood, taken at week 24, from a patient treated with tofacitinib. The chain couples TRBV9 to TRBJ2-7; TRBD1 matches 8 bases. This chain's CDR3 is CASSESGTGHYEQYF. The CDR3 DNA follows: TGTGCCAGCAGCGAATCCGGGACAGGCCACTACGAGCAGTACTTC.